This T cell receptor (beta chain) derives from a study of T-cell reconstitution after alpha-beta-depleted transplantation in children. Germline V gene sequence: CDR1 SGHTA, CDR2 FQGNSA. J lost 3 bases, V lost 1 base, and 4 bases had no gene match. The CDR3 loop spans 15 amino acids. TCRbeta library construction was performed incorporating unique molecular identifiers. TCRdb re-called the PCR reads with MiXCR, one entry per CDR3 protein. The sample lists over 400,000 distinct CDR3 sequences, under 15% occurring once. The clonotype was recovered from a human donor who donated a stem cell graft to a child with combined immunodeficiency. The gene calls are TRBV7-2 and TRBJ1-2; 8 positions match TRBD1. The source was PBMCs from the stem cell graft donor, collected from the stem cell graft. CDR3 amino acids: CASSLGRGLDYGYTF. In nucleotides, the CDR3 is TGTGCCAGCAGCTTAGGCAGGGGGCTAGACTATGGCTACACCTTC. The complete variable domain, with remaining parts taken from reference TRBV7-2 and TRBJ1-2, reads GAGVSQSPSNKVTEKGKDVELRCDPISGHTALYWYRQSLGQGLEFLIYFQGNSAPDKSGLPSDRFSAERTGGSVSTLTIQRTQQEDSAVYLCASSLGRGLDYGYTFGSGTRLTVV.